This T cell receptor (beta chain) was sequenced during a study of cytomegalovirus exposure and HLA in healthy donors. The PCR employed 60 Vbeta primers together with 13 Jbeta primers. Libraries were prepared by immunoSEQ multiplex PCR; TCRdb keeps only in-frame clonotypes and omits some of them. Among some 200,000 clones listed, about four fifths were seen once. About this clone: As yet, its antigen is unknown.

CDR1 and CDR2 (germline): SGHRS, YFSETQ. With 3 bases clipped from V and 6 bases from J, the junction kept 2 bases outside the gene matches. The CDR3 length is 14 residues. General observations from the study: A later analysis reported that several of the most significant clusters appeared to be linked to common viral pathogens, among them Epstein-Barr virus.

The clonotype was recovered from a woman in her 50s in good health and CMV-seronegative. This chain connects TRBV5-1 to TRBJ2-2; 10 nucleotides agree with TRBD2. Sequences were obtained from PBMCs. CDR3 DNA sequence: TGCGCCAGCAGCTCCGGGACTAGCGCCGGGGAGCTGTTTTTT. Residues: CASSSGTSAGELFF. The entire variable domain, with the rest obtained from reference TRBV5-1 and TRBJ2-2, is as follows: KAGVTQTPRYLIKTRGQQVTLSCSPISGHRSVSWYQQTPGQGLQFLFEYFSETQRNKGNFPGRFSGRQFSNSRSEMNVSTLELGDSALYLCASSSGTSAGELFFGEGSRLTVL.